Listed below are T cell receptor beta chains from one sample, sequenced in a study of identical twins. MiXCR was run by TCRdb on the 5' RACE reads, yielding one entry per CDR3 protein. The sample yields 1.5 million or so distinct CDR3 sequences, roughly a third seen once. The sample comprised cord blood. These TCRs come from a newborn girl in good health. The CDR3 runs from the conserved cysteine through the conserved F or W. The D gene is left open where the match is weak. Where a row states a size, it is once, few, many or the class of an expanded clone; other rows omit it.

abundance: .; j_gene: TRBJ2-5; v_gene: TRBV7-2; d_gene: .; CDR3aa: CVSSLGPARPLNEQYF; CDR3nt: TGTGTCAGCAGCTTAGGGCCAGCGAGACCCTTAAATGAGCAGTACTTC
abundance: .; j_gene: TRBJ1-5; v_gene: TRBV12-3/TRBV12-4; d_gene: TRBD1; CDR3aa: CASSIWTGVGHPQHF; CDR3nt: TGTGCCAGCAGTATCTGGACAGGGGTTGGTCACCCCCAGCATTTT
abundance: few; j_gene: TRBJ1-4; v_gene: TRBV7-2; d_gene: .; CDR3aa: CASSFQGTTNEKLFF; CDR3nt: TGTGCCAGCAGCTTCCAGGGAACAACTAATGAAAAACTGTTTTTT
abundance: .; j_gene: TRBJ2-1; v_gene: TRBV3-1; d_gene: TRBD2; CDR3aa: CASSRVVAASGPSYNEQFF; CDR3nt: TGTGCCAGCAGCCGAGTAGTCGCGGCTAGCGGACCCTCCTACAATGAGCAGTTCTTC
abundance: once; j_gene: TRBJ2-1; v_gene: TRBV7-2; d_gene: .; CDR3aa: CASSPGVAERVYEQFF; CDR3nt: TGTGCCAGCAGCCCCGGGGTAGCGGAGAGGGTTTACGAGCAGTTCTTC
abundance: .; j_gene: TRBJ2-1; v_gene: TRBV12-5; d_gene: TRBD2; CDR3aa: CASGLGRGANEQFF; CDR3nt: TGTGCTAGTGGTTTGGGGCGGGGGGCTAATGAGCAGTTCTTC
abundance: few; j_gene: TRBJ2-1; v_gene: TRBV27; d_gene: TRBD2; CDR3aa: CASSFQRGIVNEQFF; CDR3nt: TGTGCCAGCAGTTTTCAGCGGGGGATAGTCAATGAGCAGTTCTTC
abundance: many; j_gene: TRBJ2-3; v_gene: TRBV7-2; d_gene: TRBD2; CDR3aa: CASSLLAGPDTQYF; CDR3nt: TGTGCCAGCAGTTTACTAGCGGGACCAGATACGCAGTATTTT
abundance: few; j_gene: TRBJ1-2; v_gene: TRBV29-1; d_gene: .; CDR3aa: CSVEETPGHLGEGYTF; CDR3nt: TGCAGCGTTGAAGAAACCCCGGGACACCTGGGGGAGGGCTACACCTTC
abundance: few; j_gene: TRBJ2-3; v_gene: TRBV4-2; d_gene: TRBD2; CDR3aa: CASSQDRGLAGPGDTQYF; CDR3nt: TGTGCCAGCAGCCAAGATAGGGGACTAGCGGGCCCGGGAGATACGCAGTATTTT
abundance: .; j_gene: TRBJ1-2; v_gene: TRBV5-1; d_gene: .; CDR3aa: CASSLGAGVHGYTF; CDR3nt: TGCGCCAGCAGCTTGGGGGCAGGGGTGCACGGCTACACCTTC
abundance: .; j_gene: TRBJ2-5; v_gene: TRBV4-2; d_gene: .; CDR3aa: CASSPDGTYKQYF; CDR3nt: TGTGCCAGCAGCCCGGACGGAACCTACAAGCAGTACTTC
abundance: .; j_gene: TRBJ1-1; v_gene: TRBV3-1; d_gene: .; CDR3aa: CASSQGGGTHTEAFF; CDR3nt: TGTGCCAGCAGCCAAGGAGGCGGGACGCACACTGAAGCTTTCTTT
abundance: .; j_gene: TRBJ2-5; v_gene: TRBV6-5; d_gene: .; CDR3aa: CASRSNRWGNQETQYF; CDR3nt: TGTGCCAGCAGATCCAACCGGTGGGGAAACCAAGAGACCCAGTACTTC
abundance: .; j_gene: TRBJ1-1; v_gene: TRBV27; d_gene: TRBD1; CDR3aa: CASSTRQGAGAEAFF; CDR3nt: TGTGCCAGCAGTACCCGACAGGGGGCAGGGGCTGAAGCTTTCTTT
abundance: few; j_gene: TRBJ1-2; v_gene: TRBV20-1; d_gene: TRBD1; CDR3aa: CSADRGRDYGYTF; CDR3nt: TGCAGTGCTGACAGGGGGCGTGACTATGGCTACACCTTC
abundance: .; j_gene: TRBJ2-4; v_gene: TRBV28; d_gene: TRBD1; CDR3aa: CASSGNTGVKNIQYF; CDR3nt: TGTGCCAGCAGTGGAAATACAGGGGTCAAAAACATTCAGTACTTC
abundance: few; j_gene: TRBJ2-1; v_gene: TRBV6-5; d_gene: TRBD1; CDR3aa: CASSKGAGYNEQFF; CDR3nt: TGTGCCAGCTCTAAGGGGGCAGGCTACAATGAGCAGTTCTTC
abundance: .; j_gene: TRBJ1-4; v_gene: TRBV14; d_gene: .; CDR3aa: CASSPLSTNEKLFF; CDR3nt: TGTGCCAGCAGCCCCTTATCAACTAATGAAAAACTGTTTTTT
abundance: few; j_gene: TRBJ1-1; v_gene: TRBV6-6; d_gene: .; CDR3aa: CASSYTRAQNTEAFF; CDR3nt: TGTGCCAGCAGTTACACCCGTGCACAGAACACTGAAGCTTTCTTT
abundance: .; j_gene: TRBJ2-1; v_gene: TRBV20-1; d_gene: .; CDR3aa: CSADVSGQETQFF; CDR3nt: TGCAGTGCTGATGTATCGGGGCAAGAGACCCAGTTCTTC
abundance: .; j_gene: TRBJ1-1; v_gene: TRBV29-1; d_gene: TRBD1; CDR3aa: CSAIRTGVGTEAFF; CDR3nt: TGCAGCGCCATCCGGACAGGGGTGGGGACTGAAGCTTTCTTT
abundance: .; j_gene: TRBJ1-3; v_gene: TRBV3-1; d_gene: .; CDR3aa: CASSQGPNTIYF; CDR3nt: TGTGCCAGCAGCCAAGGCCCAAACACCATATATTTT
abundance: many; j_gene: TRBJ1-2; v_gene: TRBV4-2; d_gene: TRBD1; CDR3aa: CASSQERQGATNYGYTF; CDR3nt: TGTGCCAGCAGCCAAGAGAGGCAGGGGGCCACTAACTATGGCTACACCTTC
abundance: .; j_gene: TRBJ2-5; v_gene: TRBV27; d_gene: .; CDR3aa: CASSGHGRGGTQYF; CDR3nt: TGTGCCAGCAGTGGGCACGGCCGGGGTGGGACCCAGTACTTC
abundance: few; j_gene: TRBJ2-1; v_gene: TRBV9; d_gene: TRBD2; CDR3aa: CASIPGLSYNEQFF; CDR3nt: TGTGCCAGCATCCCGGGACTATCCTACAATGAGCAGTTCTTC
abundance: few; j_gene: TRBJ2-1; v_gene: TRBV30; d_gene: .; CDR3aa: CAWSRGTVIYNEQFF; CDR3nt: TGTGCCTGGAGTCGAGGGACTGTCATCTACAATGAGCAGTTCTTC
abundance: few; j_gene: TRBJ2-3; v_gene: TRBV7-2; d_gene: TRBD2; CDR3aa: CASSRSGLKDTQYF; CDR3nt: TGTGCCAGCAGCCGTAGCGGGTTAAAAGATACGCAGTATTTT
abundance: many; j_gene: TRBJ2-5; v_gene: TRBV28; d_gene: TRBD2; CDR3aa: CASTRPHTSGSYQETQYF; CDR3nt: TGTGCCAGCACCCGACCCCACACTAGCGGGTCGTACCAAGAGACCCAGTACTTC
abundance: .; j_gene: TRBJ2-3; v_gene: TRBV28; d_gene: .; CDR3aa: CASSLFPLAPSSTDTQYF; CDR3nt: TGTGCCAGCAGTTTATTCCCCCTAGCGCCTTCTAGCACAGATACGCAGTATTTT
abundance: few; j_gene: TRBJ2-5; v_gene: TRBV28; d_gene: .; CDR3aa: CASSLGQGLGETQYF; CDR3nt: TGTGCCAGCAGTTTGGGGCAGGGCCTGGGAGAGACCCAGTACTTC